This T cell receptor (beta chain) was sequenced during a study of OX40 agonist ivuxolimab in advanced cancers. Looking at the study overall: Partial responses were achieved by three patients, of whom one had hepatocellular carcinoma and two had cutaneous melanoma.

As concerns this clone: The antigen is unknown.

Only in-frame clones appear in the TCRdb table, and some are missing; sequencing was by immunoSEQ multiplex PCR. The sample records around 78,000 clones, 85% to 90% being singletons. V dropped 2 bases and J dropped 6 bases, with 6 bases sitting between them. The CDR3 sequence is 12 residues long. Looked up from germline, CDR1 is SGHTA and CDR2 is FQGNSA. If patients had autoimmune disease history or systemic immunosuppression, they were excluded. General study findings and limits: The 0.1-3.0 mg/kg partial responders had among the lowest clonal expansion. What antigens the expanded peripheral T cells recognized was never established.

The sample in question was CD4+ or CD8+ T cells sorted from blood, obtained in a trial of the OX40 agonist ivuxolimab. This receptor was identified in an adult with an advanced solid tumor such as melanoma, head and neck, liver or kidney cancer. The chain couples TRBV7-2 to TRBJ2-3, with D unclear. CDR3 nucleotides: TGTGCCAGCAGCTTACTAAGGGATACGCAGTATTTT. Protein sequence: CASSLLRDTQYF.